This TCR beta chain was identified in a study of T cells after yellow fever vaccination (dated by TCRdb to between 2018 and 2021). For the study in its entirety: The SMART-Seq v4 Ultra Low Input RNA kit was used to prepare libraries from fractions with low cell numbers. Bulk TCR alpha and beta repertoires were sequenced longitudinally to track T-cell clones before and after primary and booster YFV17D yellow fever vaccination. Two healthy male donors, one aged 18 to 29 and one aged 30 to 39 years, made up the cohort. Blood samples were taken at several timepoints before and after primary and secondary immunization, and bulk PBMC replicates and cell subsets were isolated.

Reading from cysteine to phenylalanine, the CDR3 counts 15 amino acids. Of the read, only the CDR3 DNA is kept; its 45 bases are in frame from base 1. V sheds 6 bases and J sheds 0 bases, leaving 15 bases between their ends. From a lookup of the germline V gene, CDR1 and CDR2 are SGHRS and YFSETQ. Synthesis of TCR cDNA relied on 5'RACE template switching, a step that introduced a universal primer site along with unique molecular identifiers. Priming for cDNA synthesis came from both the TCR alpha and TCR beta constant segments. Library amplification involved two PCR steps, and the second step added sample barcodes and sequencing adapters. Sequencing of the libraries was done on either Illumina HiSeq 2500 (2x100 bp) or NovaSeq (2x150 bp). The authors' analysis ran thus. MIGEC handled demultiplexing of reads and collapsing into UMI consensus sequences, while MiXCR performed V(D)J alignment. Vaccine-responding clonotypes were defined with edgeR using replicate PBMC samples, requiring FDR below 0.01 and a log2 fold change above 5 up to day 15. Each bulk clonotype received a CD4 or CD8 identity based on whether the sequenced CD4 or CD8 repertoire contained that clonotype at higher abundance. Using fastp trimming at Q25 and MiXCR clonotype assembly, TCRdb reanalyzed the public sequencing data and kept in-frame beta chains. All rows with the same CDR3 protein become a single entry with the most common DNA and genes. TCRdb's processing, not the authors', yielded these V and J calls. This sample comprises 450,000 to 600,000 distinct CDR3 sequences, approximately 12% of them detected only once. In total, the top ten clones hold around 15% of the sample.

Points the paper makes about the study in general: The secondary T-cell response was found to be weaker but faster than the primary response, with a peak reached on day 5 rather than on day 15. Computational filtering was required because FACS-sorted repertoires could contain abundant contaminating clonotypes from the bulk population. After the booster, most clones that had expanded after primary vaccination were detected again (around 97% of CD4 and around nine tenths of CD8), suggesting broad maintenance of memory. A small fraction of clonotypes appeared in both the CD4 and CD8 compartments, likely as a result of convergent recombination. Only a couple of donors were included in the study, so the extent to which the findings can be generalized is limited.

The treatment or condition label, as the study defines it: live attenuated yellow fever vaccine strain. At each blood-draw timepoint, two biological replicates of bulk PBMCs were obtained. PBMCs were isolated from peripheral blood using a standard Ficoll-Paque protocol. TriZol was used to extract RNA from bulk PBMCs, from CD4 and CD8 fractions, and from dextramer-positive and dextramer-negative fractions. This clonotype occurred many times. The clone's antigen remains unknown. Base qualities are not provided; no much larger clone lies one nucleotide away. This specimen consisted of PBMCs, obtained on the day of the yellow fever booster vaccination. The V and J genes are TRBV5-1 and TRBJ1-1; a tentative D call is TRBD1 (5 bases match). This receptor was identified in a man aged 25-45 years who received the YFV17D yellow fever vaccine. The encoded CDR3 is CASTEGGGMNTEAFF. The DNA reads as follows: TGCGCCAGCACCGAGGGTGGGGGAATGAACACTGAAGCTTTCTTT. With the rest looked up from the reference TRBV5-1 and TRBJ1-1 genes rather than sequenced, the full variable domain is KAGVTQTPRYLIKTRGQQVTLSCSPISGHRSVSWYQQTPGQGLQFLFEYFSETQRNKGNFPGRFSGRQFSNSRSEMNVSTLELGDSALYLCASTEGGGMNTEAFFGQGTRLTVV.